The 6 T cell receptor beta chains below all came from one sample that was sequenced in a study of blood T cells in healthy people across ages (dated by TCRdb to about 2015). The library came from 5' RACE. The sequencer was an Illumina HiSeq 2500. The second PCR ran for roughly 7 to 11 cycles and used a J-beta primer mix along with a sample-barcoded 5' primer. TCRdb itself trimmed the public reads at Q25 with fastp, ran MiXCR and retained productive beta chains. Each entry is one CDR3 protein sequence, shown with its most common DNA and genes. This sample is represented by roughly 800,000 distinct CDR3 sequences; 20% to 30% of them were singletons. The ten most abundant clones make up approximately 3.7% of the sample. These data also formed part of another study, on T cells of mothers and their children.

Specimen: blood. The receptors were gathered from a boy aged 5 to 17 in good health.

This clonotype was detected only a few times. The rearrangement uses TRBV4-3 and TRBJ2-7; D unclear. Germline V gene lookup returns CDR1 LGHNA and CDR2 YSLEER. The CDR3 has 13 amino acids. Trimming pared 4 bases from V and 4 bases from J, leaving 11 bases between. The CDR3 DNA follows: TGCGCCAGCAGCCCACGTATAGGGTACGAGCAGTACTTC. It is translated as CASSPRIGYEQYF.

This rearrangement joins TRBV6-2 or TRBV6-3 to TRBJ1-2; D remains unclear. V lost 6 bases, J lost 4 bases, and 15 bases lay in between. The germline CDR1 and CDR2 sequences are MNHEY and SVGEGT. CDR3 size: 14 residues. CDR3 sequence: CASSSRRAIYGYTF. The CDR3 bases are TGTGCCAGCAGCTCCCGGCGGGCTATCTATGGCTACACCTTC.

This clonotype has only one observation. The V gene is TRBV29-1, the J gene TRBJ1-2; 8 bases map to TRBD1. V dropped 3 bases and J dropped 4; count of bases not matched to a gene: 4. The CDR3 extends over 13 amino acids. CDR1 and CDR2 (germline): SQVTM, ANQGSEA. The CDR3 DNA sequence: TGCAGCGTTGACCCCACAGGGGGCTATGGCTACACCTTC. Its translation: CSVDPTGGYGYTF.

This clonotype showed up just a few times. CDR3 protein: CASSQDPGSYSTEAFF. DNA for the CDR3: TGCGCCAGCAGCCAAGATCCGGGCAGTTATAGCACTGAAGCTTTCTTT. The chain has TRBV4-1 and TRBJ1-1, with unresolved D. CDR1 and CDR2 (germline): MGHRA, YSYEKL. V was pared by 0 bases and J by 4 bases, with 15 bases between. The CDR3 contains 16 residues.

CDR3: CASSLTPTANTGELFF. CDR3 DNA: TGTGCCAGCAGTTTAACCCCGACAGCGAACACCGGGGAGCTGTTTTTT. V is TRBV12-3 or TRBV12-4 and J is TRBJ2-2; tentative D call: TRBD1 (5 bases). The CDR3 is 16 residues long. V gave up 2 bases and J gave up 0 bases, with 10 bases separating them.

V is TRBV10-3 and J is TRBJ2-5; weak D call: TRBD1 (5 bases). CDR3 length: 14 amino acids. Germline V gives CDR1 ENHRY, CDR2 SYGVKD. The V gene lost 6 bases and the J gene lost 2 bases, with 13 bases spanning the gap. Here the CDR3 reads CAISQTDPQETQYF. DNA of the CDR3: TGTGCCATCAGCCAGACAGATCCGCAAGAGACCCAGTACTTC.